Listed here are 16 T cell receptor beta chains from one sample, sequenced in a study of CXCR3-negative and CXCR3-positive naive CD8 T cells. Through 5' RACE with UMI labels, the TRB cDNA libraries were prepared. Each CDR3 protein gets one entry in TCRdb, which reprocessed the 5' RACE reads and gives no DNA. This table holds over 80,000 distinct CDR3 sequences. Sequencing was done on a sample of naive CXCR3- CD8+ T cells from blood. Described subset: CD45RO-CCR7+CD27+CD95- naive CD8+ T cells lacking CXCR3 (TNR3-). The source is a human donor in good health. Some clones in this sample may be carry-over from other donors' samples.

V is TRBV7-3 and J is TRBJ2-3; the TRBD1 assignment by TCRdb is unverifiable without DNA. The germline CDR1 and CDR2 sequences are SGHTA and FQGTGA. This CDR3 comprises 17 residues. CDR3: CASSLIGQGAGPDTQYF.

This chain connects TRBV12-3 or TRBV12-4 to TRBJ2-7; TCRdb reports TRBD2, a call that lacks DNA to check it against. The CDR3 loop spans 15 amino acids. CDR3 loop: CASTATSSGAYEQYF.

The chain uses TRBV9 and TRBJ2-1; TCRdb names TRBD2, which stays unverified in the absence of DNA. Germline V gives CDR1 SGDLS, CDR2 YYNGEE. The CDR3 sequence is 15 residues long. The CDR3 loop reads CASSVASGSGYEQFF.

The V call is TRBV6-2 or TRBV6-3, the J call TRBJ2-3. The V gene's germline CDR1 is MNHEY and CDR2 SVGEGT. This CDR3 region has 14 residues. CDR3 residues: CASSYVHVQDTQYF.

V usage is TRBV7-6 and J usage is TRBJ2-3; the TRBD2 assignment by TCRdb is unverifiable without DNA. CDR1 and CDR2 from the germline V gene are SGHVS and FNYEAQ. CDR3 length: 15 residues. CDR3 region: CASSPRRGGEDTQYF.

The chain is built from TRBV27 and TRBJ2-1; TCRdb's assignment of TRBD1 cannot be checked, as there is no DNA. Looked up from germline, CDR1 is MNHEY and CDR2 is SMNVEV (reference sequence). The CDR3 sequence is 14 residues long. CDR3 amino acids: CASRILTGDNEQFF.

The chain links TRBV7-2 to TRBJ2-2. Germline V gene lookup returns CDR1 SGHTA and CDR2 FQGNSA. The CDR3 has 16 amino acids. The chain's CDR3 is CASSLASFSDPGELFF. Using reference TRBV7-2 and TRBJ2-2 for the parts outside the CDR3, the full variable domain is GAGVSQSPSNKVTEKGKDVELRCDPISGHTALYWYRQSLGQGLEFLIYFQGNSAPDKSGLPSDRFSAERTGGSVSTLTIQRTQQEDSAVYLCASSLASFSDPGELFFGEGSRLTVL.

This rearrangement joins TRBV28 to TRBJ2-5; TCRdb names TRBD1, which stays unverified in the absence of DNA. Germline CDR1 MDHEN, CDR2 SYDVKM. This CDR3 is 14 amino acids long. The CDR3 protein is CASRFLGAKETQYF.

The gene calls are TRBV29-1 and TRBJ2-5; with no DNA, the TCRdb D assignment of TRBD2 cannot be verified. Looked up from germline, CDR1 is SQVTM and CDR2 is ANQGSEA. CDR3 size: 13 residues. The chain's CDR3 is CSVEVEGWETQYF. Full variable domain (remainder filled in from reference TRBV29-1 and TRBJ2-5): SAVISQKPSRDICQRGTSLTIQCQVDSQVTMMFWYRQQPGQSLTLIATANQGSEATYESGFVIDKFPISRPNLTFSTLTVSNMSPEDSSIYLCSVEVEGWETQYFGPGTRLLVL.

The chain joins TRBV23-1 to TRBJ1-5. TRBV23-1 is labeled an ORF, and its function is uncertain. The CDR3 runs to 17 residues. The CDR3 sequence: CASSQSVVQGLNQPQHF.

This sequence joins TRBV27 and TRBJ2-1; TCRdb's assignment of TRBD2 cannot be checked, as there is no DNA. The germline gives CDR1 MNHEY, CDR2 SMNVEV (reference sequence). The CDR3 spans 13 residues. CDR3 in amino acids: CASTGLAQTEQFF.

The chain couples TRBV28 to TRBJ2-3; TCRdb's assignment of TRBD1 cannot be checked, as there is no DNA. CDR3 length: 16 residues. The germline CDR1 and CDR2 sequences are MDHEN and SYDVKM. CDR3 residues: CASSSWGQGATDTQYF.

V is TRBV29-1 and J is TRBJ1-1; TCRdb names TRBD1, which stays unverified in the absence of DNA. The CDR3 has 13 amino acids. The germline CDR1 and CDR2 sequences are SQVTM and ANQGSEA. The CDR3: CSVGSFGGTEAFF.

The rearrangement uses TRBV14 and TRBJ2-2; TCRdb's D call, TRBD1, is unchecked because there is no DNA. Germline CDR1 is SGHDN and CDR2 is FVKESK. The CDR3 has 17 amino acids. The chain's CDR3 is CASSHKSWDPITGELFF.

The gene calls are TRBV6-2 or TRBV6-3 and TRBJ2-1; TCRdb lists TRBD2, though no DNA is available to test this call. The CDR3 loop spans 13 amino acids. Germline V CDR1 and CDR2: MNHEY, SVGEGT. CDR3 amino acids: CASGHLAGREQFF.

V and J are TRBV27 and TRBJ2-1; the TCRdb D gene call, TRBD1, has no DNA to confirm it. Germline CDR1 is MNHEY and CDR2 is SMNVEV (reference sequence). The CDR3 runs 15 residues. The CDR3 loop reads CASSLGTGSYNEQFF.